The next 16 T cell receptor beta chains were all read from a single sample in a study of pediatric ulcerative colitis. Sequencing was performed with immunoSEQ multiplex PCR; in TCRdb, only in-frame clones are kept and a portion is missing. Here the sample spans fewer than 40,000 clones, roughly four fifths being singletons. The sequenced sample consisted of blood. Receptors were obtained from a boy aged 5-17 years with severe ulcerative colitis.

This chain links TRBV11-2 with TRBJ2-3, with 7 bases aligning to TRBD2. Looked up from germline, CDR1 is SGHAT and CDR2 is FQNNGV. This CDR3 has 17 amino acids. V trimming: 3 bases; J trimming: 2 bases; junction bases outside the gene matches: 11. For the CDR3, the DNA is TGTGCCAGCAGCTTGTACCCGGAGCGGGGAAACACAGATACGCAGTATTTT. Protein product: CASSLYPERGNTDTQYF.

A single count supports this clone. As DNA, the CDR3 is TGTGCCACCAGCCTCCCCGGACTACAAGAGACCCAGTACTTC. Amino acids: CATSLPGLQETQYF. V usage is TRBV15 and J usage is TRBJ2-5; D might be TRBD2 (6 bases). Trimming removed 5 bases at V and 2 bases at J, with 12 bases between. CDR1 LNHNV and CDR2 YYDKDF come from the germline V gene (reference sequence). CDR3 length: 14 residues.

V and J are TRBV30 and TRBJ1-4; D remains ambiguous. Germline V gene lookup returns CDR1 GTSNPN and CDR2 SVGIG (reference sequence). CDR3 length: 12 amino acids. Trimming left V 3 bases short and J 13 bases short, with 15 bases between. DNA of the CDR3: TGTGCCTGGAGCGCCTTGAGGGAGGGACTGTTTTTT. Its translation is CAWSALREGLFF.

The genes are TRBV5-4 and TRBJ1-4; D is unresolved. V dropped 0 bases and J dropped 5 bases, with 8 bases sitting between them. This CDR3 has 14 residues. Germline loops: CDR1 SGHNT, CDR2 YYREEE (reference sequence). DNA for the CDR3: TGTGCCAGCAGCTTGGGTCATGTAAATGAAAAACTGTTTTTT. Its translation: CASSLGHVNEKLFF.

The chain is built from TRBV12-5 and TRBJ2-7, with a weak D call TRBD1 (5 bases). V gave up 6 bases and J gave up 3 bases, with 9 bases separating them. The CDR3 is made up of 12 amino acids. The germline V gene has CDR1 LGHNT and CDR2 FRNRAP. CDR3 bases: TGTGCTAGTGGGCAGGGTATCTACGAGCAGTACTTC. Protein sequence: CASGQGIYEQYF.

The rearrangement uses TRBV9 and TRBJ2-7, with D possibly TRBD2 on 5 matching bases. Looked up from germline, CDR1 is SGDLS and CDR2 is YYNGEE. There are 15 residues in the CDR3. Between the trimmed V and J ends, which lost 3 bases and 5 bases, there was a span of 18 bases. CDR3 DNA sequence: TGTGCCAGCAGCGAGAGCAACCTTGGGAGTGACGAGCAGTACTTC. It specifies CASSESNLGSDEQYF.

The rearrangement joins TRBV10-2 to TRBJ1-6, with D possibly being TRBD1 (5 bases). Germline CDR1 WSHSY, CDR2 SAAADI. CDR3 length equals 15 residues. The germline V and J ends were trimmed by 7 bases and 10 bases, with 20 bases remaining between them. This CDR3 is CASTESGANGSPLHF. In DNA, the CDR3 is TGCGCCAGCACCGAAAGTGGGGCGAATGGATCACCCCTCCACTTT.

The chain carries TRBV11-3 and TRBJ1-1; the D is unclear. V lost 2 bases, J lost 11 bases, and 12 bases lay in between. This CDR3 is built from 12 residues. Germline-derived CDR1 and CDR2 are SGHNT and YENEEA. The CDR3 sequence: CASSLIRPRAFF. The CDR3 DNA sequence: TGTGCCAGCAGCTTAATTAGGCCCAGGGCTTTCTTT.

V usage is TRBV6-5 and J usage is TRBJ1-3, with 7 bases matching TRBD1. J lost 0 bases, V lost 2 bases, and 4 bases had no gene match. Germline lookup yields CDR1 MNHEY and CDR2 SVGAGI. CDR3 length: 16 amino acids. The CDR3 sequence: CASSYGTASSGNTIYF. CDR3 in DNA: TGTGCCAGCAGTTACGGGACAGCGAGCTCTGGAAACACCATATATTTT.

V gene TRBV29-1 combines with J gene TRBJ1-1; no clear D. Trimming removed 7 bases from V and 4 bases from J, with 19 bases in between. Germline V gives CDR1 SQVTM, CDR2 ANQGSEA. The CDR3 length is 14 residues. The CDR3 reads CSAFYVNDGTEAFF. The CDR3 region has the DNA TGCAGCGCCTTTTACGTTAACGACGGCACTGAAGCTTTCTTT.

CDR3 in DNA: TGTGCCAGCTCACCACTAGGGCAGGACTGGGCTGAAGCTTTCTTT. This translates into CASSPLGQDWAEAFF. The gene calls are TRBV18 and TRBJ1-1, with unresolved D. Deletions cut 1 base from V and 6 bases from J, with 15 bases between. Per germline, CDR1 KGHSH and CDR2 LQKENI. The CDR3 length is 15 residues.

The V and J genes are TRBV7-9 and TRBJ2-3, with 7 bases aligning to TRBD2. The ends lost 5 bases at V and 2 bases at J; junction bases unmatched: 7. Germline V gene sequence: CDR1 SEHNR, CDR2 FQNEAQ (reference sequence). The CDR3 spans 15 residues. The CDR3 here is CASSPGAGTTDTQYF. The CDR3 bases are TGTGCCAGCAGCCCCGGAGCGGGGACCACAGATACGCAGTATTTT.

The chain joins TRBV30 to TRBJ1-3; 8 nucleotides align to TRBD1. Trimming at V came to 5 bases and at J to 0 bases, leaving 12 bases not matched to a gene. The CDR3 totals 17 residues. CDR1 GTSNPN and CDR2 SVGIG come from the germline V gene (reference sequence). The DNA of the CDR3 is TGTGCCTGGGGTGGACAGGGAGGGAGGCTCTCTGGAAACACCATATATTTT. Translated: CAWGGQGGRLSGNTIYF.

The chain has TRBV5-1 and TRBJ1-3; tentatively, D is TRBD1 (5 bases). The V gene lost 2 bases and the J gene lost 3 bases, with 15 bases spanning the gap. Germline V gene data show CDR1 as SGHRS and CDR2 as YFSETQ. This CDR3 contains 16 residues. The CDR3 bases are TGCGCCAGCAGCTTAGAGGGACCCTCTTATGGAAACACCATATATTTT. It translates to CASSLEGPSYGNTIYF.

V gene TRBV15 combines with J gene TRBJ1-2; TRBD1 might be the D (6 bases). Germline loops: CDR1 LNHNV, CDR2 YYDKDF (reference sequence). The CDR3 runs to 16 residues. Trimming removed 1 base from V and 4 bases from J, with 16 bases in between. For the CDR3, the DNA is TGTGCCACCAGCAGAGTGGAGGGGGGAGATAGCTATGGCTACACCTTC. Protein sequence: CATSRVEGGDSYGYTF.

CDR3 in amino acids: CATSRDRLISEAFF. The CDR3 coding sequence is TGTGCCACCAGCAGAGATCGGCTCATCTCTGAAGCTTTCTTT. The chain employs TRBV15 and TRBJ1-1; D call uncertain. The CDR3 extends over 14 amino acids. Germline loops: CDR1 LNHNV, CDR2 YYDKDF (reference sequence). The V end was cut by 0 bases, the J end by 6 bases, with 11 bases between.